One T cell receptor (beta chain) is described in this entry. The CDR3 is made up of 16 amino acids. V shed 0 bases and J 4 bases; nucleotides not matched to a gene: 7. Germline V CDR1 and CDR2: LGHNA, YSLEER. This record belongs to a study of cytomegalovirus exposure and HLA in healthy donors. The overall study: Among about 179 million T cells, an earlier analysis found about 100 million unique TCR beta sequences. Among the 350 to 400 donors who were genotyped, about 80% fell in the genetic ancestry cluster that is associated with self-reported Caucasian donors.

The PCR made use of 60 Vbeta and 13 Jbeta primers. Here immunoSEQ multiplex PCR was the method, and the copy in TCRdb shows in-frame clones only, minus some. The sample shows roughly 150,000 clones, roughly 80% of them seen only once. This receptor was taken from a male donor in good health and CMV-seronegative. The rearrangement links TRBV4-3 to TRBJ1-2; 8 nucleotides match TRBD1. The sequenced sample consisted of PBMCs. The CDR3 here is CASSQEGARGLYGYTF. CDR3 coding DNA: TGCGCCAGCAGCCAAGAAGGGGCCAGGGGGCTCTATGGCTACACCTTC.